This TCR beta chain derives from a study of graft-versus-host responses after intestinal transplantation (dated by TCRdb to about 2021). Some background on the complete study: Recipients received multivisceral, liver-intestinal, or isolated intestinal transplants. To identify alloreactive clones, pre-transplant mixed lymphocyte reaction products were sequenced and compared with unstimulated pre-transplant donor and recipient T cells. Anti-thymocyte globulin induction was given to all recipients, followed by maintenance tacrolimus and steroids for 3 to 4 years. Donor T cell macrochimerism was defined as a peak of at least 4% donor T cells among recipient peripheral blood mononuclear cells. The cohort enrolled around 23 intestinal transplant recipients including one retransplant, and a few patients lacking pretransplant specimens were excluded. After intestinal transplantation, graft-versus-host and host-versus-graft alloreactive T cell clones in the graft, circulation and bone marrow were tracked using bulk TCR-beta CDR3 sequencing. Rather than being sequenced by the commercial service, samples from a few later patients were sequenced in-house on an Illumina MiSeq and processed with MiXCR.

In the case of this clone: Its antigen is not yet known. Per-base qualities were not stored, and no clone one base away is much larger.

The library came from the immunoSEQ multiplex PCR assay. For most patients, genomic DNA was isolated with the Qiagen DNeasy Blood and Tissue Kit and shipped frozen to Adaptive Biotechnologies for TCR sequencing. For most patients, genomic DNA was subjected to high-throughput TCR-beta CDR3 sequencing by Adaptive Biotechnologies. The published analysis was carried out like this. TCR sequencing data for roughly 20 patients were retrieved from Adaptive's ImmunoSEQ software; a few other patients were processed with MiXCR and VDJtools. To correct CD4 versus CD8 sorting errors, sequences present in both subsets at a frequency ratio below 5:1 were removed. Because the origin of CDR3 nucleotide sequences shared between donor and recipient could not be assigned, those sequences were removed. At least 2-fold expansion over unstimulated cells and a minimum CFSE-low frequency of 0.002% (template counts) or 0.001% (read counts) were required for clones to be classified as alloreactive. A clone was considered mappable if detected in the sequenced pre-transplant spleen, lymph node, or MLR CFSE-low populations of the donor or recipient. Cumulative frequency of alloreactive clones was calculated as a percentage of all sequences weighted by copy number. Drawn from immuneACCESS, this table holds only the in-frame rearrangements with V and J called that TCRdb kept. Clones are partly lost; checked studies trace under half to an unresolved V gene and leave the rest unexplained. V and J calls and clone size are given by that table; D and trimming were obtained from the DNA. In this sample the table shows 86,000 or so clones, about nine tenths of which occur a single time. Approximately 6% of the sample belongs to the ten largest clones.

General findings and caveats noted by the study authors: The conclusions were limited by the relatively low number and heterogeneity of the intestinal transplant patients. Peak levels of circulating GvH clones were associated with declines in HvG clones early after transplant. In the allografts of patients with donor T cell macrochimerism, GvH to HvG T cell clonal ratios were high. GvH clones turned up in recipient bone marrow, with some appearing earlier in ileal mucosa or blood, a pattern consistent with an intestinal mucosal origin.

The CDR3 measures 14 amino acids from cysteine to phenylalanine. Just CDR3 DNA is preserved here, 42 bases in frame from base 1. CDR1 and CDR2 are read off the germline V gene as SGHDT and YYEEEE. V and J lose 2 bases and 2 bases, and a span of 10 bases separates them. The time point label, as the study defines it: cells obtained before transplantation from donor or recipient. CD3+CD4+ and CD3+CD8+ populations were FACS-sorted from unstimulated pre-transplant donor and recipient cells taken from spleen or lymph nodes. The sequenced sample was unstimulated CD8+ T cells sorted from spleen or lymph node cells, obtained before intestinal transplant. In this chain, TRBV5-6 is recombined with TRBJ1-1; TRBD1 is a possible D gene, resting on 6 matching bases. The source of this sequence is a human donor who received an intestinal transplant. Read as DNA, the sequence is TGTGCCAGCAGCTTCGGCAGGGGTAACACTGAAGCTTTCTTT. It encodes CASSFGRGNTEAFF. The full variable domain, completed from the reference TRBV5-6 and TRBJ1-1 proteins outside the CDR3, reads DAGVTQSPTHLIKTRGQQVTLRCSPKSGHDTVSWYQQALGQGPQFIFQYYEEEERQRGNFPDRFSGHQFPNYSSELNVNALLLGDSALYLCASSFGRGNTEAFFGQGTRLTVV.